This T cell receptor (beta chain) came from a study of T-cell memory formation after mild COVID-19. The CDR3 is 12 residues long. Trimming cost V 3 bases and J 1 base, with 6 bases left between them. In germline, CDR1 is DFQATT, CDR2 SNEGSKA (reference sequence). This clonotype was recorded a few times. Its antigen is unknown. TCRdb reanalysed the 5' RACE reads using MiXCR and keeps one entry per CDR3 protein. The table lists hundreds of thousands of distinct CDR3 sequences, roughly 22% of them singletons. Overall study findings and caveats: Memory from before infection featured some responding clones, which suggests cross-reactive memory joined.

Specimen: PBMCs or a T cell subset sorted from them (not recorded which). The receptor was isolated from an adult woman who had mild COVID-19 (a few samples of this study predate the infection). Cell type and time point are not known. The chain uses TRBV20-1 and TRBJ1-2; D is undetermined. The CDR3 spells CSASGYNYGYTF. The CDR3 DNA reads TGCAGTGCTAGCGGCTATAACTATGGCTACACCTTC.